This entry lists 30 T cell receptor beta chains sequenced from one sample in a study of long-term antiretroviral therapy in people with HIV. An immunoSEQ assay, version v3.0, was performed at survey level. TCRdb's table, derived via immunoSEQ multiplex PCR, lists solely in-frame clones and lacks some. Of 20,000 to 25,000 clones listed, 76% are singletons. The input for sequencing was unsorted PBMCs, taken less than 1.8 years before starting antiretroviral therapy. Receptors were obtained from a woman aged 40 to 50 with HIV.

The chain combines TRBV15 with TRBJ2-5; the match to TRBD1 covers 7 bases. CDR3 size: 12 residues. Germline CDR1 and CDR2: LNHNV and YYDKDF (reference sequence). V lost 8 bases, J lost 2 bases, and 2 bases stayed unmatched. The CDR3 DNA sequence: TGTGCCACCGCACAGGGGCAAGAGACCCAGTACTTC. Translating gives CATAQGQETQYF.

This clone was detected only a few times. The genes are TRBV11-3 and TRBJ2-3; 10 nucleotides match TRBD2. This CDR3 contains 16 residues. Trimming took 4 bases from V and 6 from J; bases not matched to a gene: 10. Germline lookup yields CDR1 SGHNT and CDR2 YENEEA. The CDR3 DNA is TGTGCCAGCAGCTCCTACCCGGGACTAGCGTCCGATACGCAGTATTTT. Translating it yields CASSSYPGLASDTQYF.

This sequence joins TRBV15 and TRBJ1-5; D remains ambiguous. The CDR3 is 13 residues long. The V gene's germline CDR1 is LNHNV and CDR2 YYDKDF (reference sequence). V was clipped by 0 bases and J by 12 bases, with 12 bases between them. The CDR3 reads CATSRERAANQHF. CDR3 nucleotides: TGTGCCACCAGCAGAGAACGAGCAGCTAACCAGCATTTT.

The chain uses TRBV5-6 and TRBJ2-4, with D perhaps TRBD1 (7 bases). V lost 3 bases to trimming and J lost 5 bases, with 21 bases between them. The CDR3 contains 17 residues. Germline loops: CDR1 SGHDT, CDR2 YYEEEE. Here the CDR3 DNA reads TGTGCCAGCAGCTCGAGGGGGGACAGTCCCTATGAAAACATTCAGTACTTC. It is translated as CASSSRGDSPYENIQYF.

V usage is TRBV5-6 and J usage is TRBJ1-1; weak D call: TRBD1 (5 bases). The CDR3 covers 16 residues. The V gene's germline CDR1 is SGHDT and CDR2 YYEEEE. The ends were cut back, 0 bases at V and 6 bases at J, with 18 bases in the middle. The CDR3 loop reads CASSLGLREVGAEAFF. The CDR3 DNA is TGTGCCAGCAGCTTGGGGCTCAGGGAGGTCGGCGCTGAAGCTTTCTTT.

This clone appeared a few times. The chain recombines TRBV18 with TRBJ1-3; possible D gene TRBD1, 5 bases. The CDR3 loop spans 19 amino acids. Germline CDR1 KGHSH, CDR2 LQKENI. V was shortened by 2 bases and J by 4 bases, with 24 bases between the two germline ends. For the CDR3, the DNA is TGTGCCAGCTCACCAGGATCCCCTGCCTTTGCCGGGGCCGGAAACACCATATATTTT. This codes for CASSPGSPAFAGAGNTIYF. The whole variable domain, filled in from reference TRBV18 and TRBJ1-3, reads NAGVMQNPRHLVRRRGQEARLRCSPMKGHSHVYWYRQLPEEGLKFMVYLQKENIIDESGMPKERFSAEFPKEGPSILRIQQVVRGDSAAYFCASSPGSPAFAGAGNTIYFGEGSWLTVV.

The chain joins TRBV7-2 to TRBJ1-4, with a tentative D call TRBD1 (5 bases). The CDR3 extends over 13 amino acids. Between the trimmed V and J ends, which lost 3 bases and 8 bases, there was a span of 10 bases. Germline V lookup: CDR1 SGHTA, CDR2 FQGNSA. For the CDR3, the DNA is TGTGCCAGCAGCTTGGGAAGGGGCGAAAAACTGTTTTTT. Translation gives CASSLGRGEKLFF.

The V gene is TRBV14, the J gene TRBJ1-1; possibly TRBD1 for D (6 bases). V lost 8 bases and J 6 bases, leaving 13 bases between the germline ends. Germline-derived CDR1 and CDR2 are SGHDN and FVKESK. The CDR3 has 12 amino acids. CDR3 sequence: CASSDSPAEAFF. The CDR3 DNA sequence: TGTGCCAGCTCGGACAGTCCCGCTGAAGCTTTCTTT. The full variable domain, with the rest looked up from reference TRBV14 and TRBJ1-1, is EAGVTQFPSHSVIEKGQTVTLRCDPISGHDNLYWYRRVMGKEIKFLLHFVKESKQDESGMPNNRFLAERTGGTYSTLKVQPAELEDSGVYFCASSDSPAEAFFGQGTRLTVV.

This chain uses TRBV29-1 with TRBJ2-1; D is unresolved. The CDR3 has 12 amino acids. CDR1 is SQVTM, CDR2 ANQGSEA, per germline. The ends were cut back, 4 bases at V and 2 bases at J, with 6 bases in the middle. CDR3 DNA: TGCAGCGTTGGCCAGGCCTACAATGAGCAGTTCTTC. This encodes CSVGQAYNEQFF.

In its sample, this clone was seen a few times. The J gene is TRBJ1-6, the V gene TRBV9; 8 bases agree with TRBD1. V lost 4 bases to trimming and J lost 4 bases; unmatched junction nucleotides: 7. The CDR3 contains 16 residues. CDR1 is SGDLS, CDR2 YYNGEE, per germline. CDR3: CASSLGQETYNSPLHF. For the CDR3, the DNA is TGTGCCAGCAGCCTGGGACAGGAAACATATAATTCACCCCTCCACTTT.

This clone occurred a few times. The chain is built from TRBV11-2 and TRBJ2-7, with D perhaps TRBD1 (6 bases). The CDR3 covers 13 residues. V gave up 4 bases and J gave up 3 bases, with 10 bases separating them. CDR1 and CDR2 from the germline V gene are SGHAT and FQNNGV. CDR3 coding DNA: TGTGCCAGCAGCTCCCTGGACAGCTACGAGCAGTACTTC. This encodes CASSSLDSYEQYF.

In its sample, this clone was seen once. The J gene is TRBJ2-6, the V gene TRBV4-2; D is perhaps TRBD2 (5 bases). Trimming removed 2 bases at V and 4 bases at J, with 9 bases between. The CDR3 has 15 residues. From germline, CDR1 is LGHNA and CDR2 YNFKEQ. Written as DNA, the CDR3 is TGTGCCAGCAGCCAAACGGGGTCAGGGGCCAACGTCCTGACTTTC. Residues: CASSQTGSGANVLTF.

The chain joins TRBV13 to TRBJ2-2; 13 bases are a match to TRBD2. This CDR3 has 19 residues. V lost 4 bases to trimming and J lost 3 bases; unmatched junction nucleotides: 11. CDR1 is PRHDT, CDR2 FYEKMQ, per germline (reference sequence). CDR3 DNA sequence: TGTGCCAGCAGCTCAGGGACTAGCGGGGTCCCTTGGGACACCGGGGAGCTGTTTTTT. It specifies CASSSGTSGVPWDTGELFF.

The CDR3 DNA sequence: TGTGCCAGCAGCCACGCAGGGGTCCGAAATGAAAAACTGTTTTTT. Translated, it gives CASSHAGVRNEKLFF. The chain employs TRBV14 and TRBJ1-4; weak D call: TRBD1 (6 bases). V shed 3 bases and J shed 5 bases, with 13 bases lying between them. Germline V gene sequence: CDR1 SGHDN, CDR2 FVKESK. There are 15 residues in the CDR3.

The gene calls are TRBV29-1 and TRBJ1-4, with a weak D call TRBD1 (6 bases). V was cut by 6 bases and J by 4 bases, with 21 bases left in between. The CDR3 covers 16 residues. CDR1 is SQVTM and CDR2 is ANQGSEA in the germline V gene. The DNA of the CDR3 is TGCAGCGTCAAGTGGTTAGGGGGTGGTCATAATGAAAAACTGTTTTTT. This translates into CSVKWLGGGHNEKLFF. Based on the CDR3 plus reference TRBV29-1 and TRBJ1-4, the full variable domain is SAVISQKPSRDICQRGTSLTIQCQVDSQVTMMFWYRQQPGQSLTLIATANQGSEATYESGFVIDKFPISRPNLTFSTLTVSNMSPEDSSIYLCSVKWLGGGHNEKLFFGSGTQLSVL.

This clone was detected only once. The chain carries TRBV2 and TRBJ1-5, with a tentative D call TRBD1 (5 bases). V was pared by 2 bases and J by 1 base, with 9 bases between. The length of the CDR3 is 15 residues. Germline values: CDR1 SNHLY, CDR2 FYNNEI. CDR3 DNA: TGTGCCAGCAGTGAAACTGGGGACAGCAATCAGCCCCAGCATTTT. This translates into CASSETGDSNQPQHF.

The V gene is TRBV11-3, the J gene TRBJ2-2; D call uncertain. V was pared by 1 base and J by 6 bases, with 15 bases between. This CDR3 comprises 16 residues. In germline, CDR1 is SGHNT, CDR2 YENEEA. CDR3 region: CASSLADLLYPGELFF. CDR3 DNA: TGTGCCAGCAGCTTAGCGGACCTACTTTATCCCGGGGAGCTGTTTTTT.

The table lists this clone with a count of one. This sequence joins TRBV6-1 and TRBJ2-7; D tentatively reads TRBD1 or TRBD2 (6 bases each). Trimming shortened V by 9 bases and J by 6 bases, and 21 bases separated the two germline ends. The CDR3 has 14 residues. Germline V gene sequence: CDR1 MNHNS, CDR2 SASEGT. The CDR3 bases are TGTGCCAGTGACCCCCCCCGGGGGCGAGGCGAGCAGTACTTC. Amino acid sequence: CASDPPRGRGEQYF.

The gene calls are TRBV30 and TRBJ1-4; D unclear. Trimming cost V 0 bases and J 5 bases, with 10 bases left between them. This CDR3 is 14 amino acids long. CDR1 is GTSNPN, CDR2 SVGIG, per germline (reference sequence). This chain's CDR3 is CAWSVRAGNEKLFF. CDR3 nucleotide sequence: TGTGCCTGGAGTGTACGGGCAGGAAATGAAAAACTGTTTTTT. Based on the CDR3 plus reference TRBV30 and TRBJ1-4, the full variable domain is SQTIHQWPATLVQPVGSPLSLECTVEGTSNPNLYWYRQAAGRGLQLLFYSVGIGQISSEVPQNLSASRPQDRQFILSSKKLLLSDSGFYLCAWSVRAGNEKLFFGSGTQLSVL.

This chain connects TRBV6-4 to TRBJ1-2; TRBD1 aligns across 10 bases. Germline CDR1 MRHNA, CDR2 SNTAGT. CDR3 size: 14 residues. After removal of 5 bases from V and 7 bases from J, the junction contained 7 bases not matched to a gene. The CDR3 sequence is CASSPDRGLIGYTF. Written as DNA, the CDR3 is TGTGCCAGCAGTCCCGACAGGGGGCTGATTGGCTACACCTTC.

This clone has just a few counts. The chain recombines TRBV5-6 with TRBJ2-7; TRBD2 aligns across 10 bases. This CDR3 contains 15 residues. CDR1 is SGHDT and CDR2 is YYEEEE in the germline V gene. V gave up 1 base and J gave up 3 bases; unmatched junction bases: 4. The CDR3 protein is CASSLSGGAVYEQYF. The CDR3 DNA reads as TGTGCCAGCAGCTTGAGCGGGGGGGCCGTCTACGAGCAGTACTTC.

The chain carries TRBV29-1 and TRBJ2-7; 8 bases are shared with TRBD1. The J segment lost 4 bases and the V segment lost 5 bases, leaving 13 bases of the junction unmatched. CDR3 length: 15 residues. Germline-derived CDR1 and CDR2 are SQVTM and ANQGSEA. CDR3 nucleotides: TGCAGCGTTCTCGTACCGGGTTACAGGGGGTACGAGCAGTACTTC. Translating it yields CSVLVPGYRGYEQYF.

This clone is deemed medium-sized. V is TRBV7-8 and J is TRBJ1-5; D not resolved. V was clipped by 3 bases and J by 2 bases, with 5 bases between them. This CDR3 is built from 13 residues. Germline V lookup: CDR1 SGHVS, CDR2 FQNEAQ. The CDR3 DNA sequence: TGTGCCAGCAGCTTTGGGGGCAATCAGCCCCAGCATTTT. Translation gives CASSFGGNQPQHF.

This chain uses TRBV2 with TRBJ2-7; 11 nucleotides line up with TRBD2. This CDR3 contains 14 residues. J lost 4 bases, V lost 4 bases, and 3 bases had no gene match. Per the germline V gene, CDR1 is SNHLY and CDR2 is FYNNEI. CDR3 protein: CASSGRLAGYEQYF. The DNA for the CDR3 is TGTGCCAGCAGTGGTAGACTAGCGGGGTACGAGCAGTACTTC.

The CDR3 spells CASSYGTGGYGYTF. DNA for the CDR3: TGTGCCAGCAGTTACGGGACAGGGGGATATGGCTACACCTTC. V and J are TRBV6-5 and TRBJ1-2, with TRBD1 matching 11 bases. The trim removed 2 bases at V and 5 bases at J, leaving 1 base unmatched. The CDR3 totals 14 residues. The V gene's germline CDR1 is MNHEY and CDR2 SVGAGI.

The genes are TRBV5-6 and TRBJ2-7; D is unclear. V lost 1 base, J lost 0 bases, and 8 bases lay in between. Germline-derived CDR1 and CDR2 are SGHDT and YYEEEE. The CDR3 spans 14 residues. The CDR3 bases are TGTGCCAGCAGCTTGACACCGAGCTCCTACGAGCAGTACTTC. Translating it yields CASSLTPSSYEQYF.

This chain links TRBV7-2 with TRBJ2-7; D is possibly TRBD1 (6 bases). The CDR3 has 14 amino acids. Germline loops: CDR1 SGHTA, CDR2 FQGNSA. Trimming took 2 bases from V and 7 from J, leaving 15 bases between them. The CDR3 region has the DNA TGTGCCAGCAGCTTAAAGCCGGACAGCTTAGAGCAGTACTTC. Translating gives CASSLKPDSLEQYF.

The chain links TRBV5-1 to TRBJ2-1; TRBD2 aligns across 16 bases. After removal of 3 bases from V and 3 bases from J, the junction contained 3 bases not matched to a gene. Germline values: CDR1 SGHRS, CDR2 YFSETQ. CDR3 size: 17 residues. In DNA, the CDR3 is TGCGCCAGCAGCTGGGGACTAGCGGGGGGGGTCTACAATGAGCAGTTCTTC. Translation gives CASSWGLAGGVYNEQFF.

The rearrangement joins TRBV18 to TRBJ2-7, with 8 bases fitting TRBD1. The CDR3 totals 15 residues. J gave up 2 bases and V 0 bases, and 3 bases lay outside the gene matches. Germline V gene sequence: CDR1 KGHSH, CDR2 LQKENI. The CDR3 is CASSPPRTGTYEQYF. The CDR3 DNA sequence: TGTGCCAGCTCACCACCCAGGACAGGGACCTACGAGCAGTACTTC.

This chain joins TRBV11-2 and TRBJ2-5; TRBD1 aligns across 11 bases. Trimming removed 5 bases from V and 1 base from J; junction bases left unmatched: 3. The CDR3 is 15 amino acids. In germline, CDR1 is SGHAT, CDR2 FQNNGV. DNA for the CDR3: TGTGCCAGCAGCCACGGGACAGGGGGCCAAGAGACCCAGTACTTC. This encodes CASSHGTGGQETQYF.